The sequence of this T cell receptor beta chain was determined in a study of blood T cell repertoires in COVID-19. The V gene's germline CDR1 is MNHNS and CDR2 SASEGT. V was trimmed by 0 bases and J by 3 bases, leaving 9 bases between them. The CDR3 contains 14 residues. Data came from immunoSEQ multiplex PCR; TCRdb stores just in-frame clones and leaves some out. The table lists around 70,000 clones, approximately 91% of them singletons, with just over 2.5% in the top ten. Material: peripheral blood. This clonotype was sampled from a man aged 50-59 years with COVID-19, enrolled during active disease. This chain connects TRBV6-1 to TRBJ2-7; D gene unclear. CDR3 DNA: TGTGCCAGCAGTGAAGCGCGAACAGACTACGAGCAGTACGTC. Encoded protein: CASSEARTDYEQYV.